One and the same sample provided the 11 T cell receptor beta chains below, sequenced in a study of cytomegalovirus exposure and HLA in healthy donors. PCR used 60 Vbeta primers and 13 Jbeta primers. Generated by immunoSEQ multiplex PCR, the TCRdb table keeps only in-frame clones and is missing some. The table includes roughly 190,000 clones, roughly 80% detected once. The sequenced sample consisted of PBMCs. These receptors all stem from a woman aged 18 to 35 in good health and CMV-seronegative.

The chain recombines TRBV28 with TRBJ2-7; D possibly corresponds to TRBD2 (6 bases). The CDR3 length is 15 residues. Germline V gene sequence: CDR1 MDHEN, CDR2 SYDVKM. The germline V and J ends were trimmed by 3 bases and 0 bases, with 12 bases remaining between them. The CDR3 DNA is TGTGCCAGCAGTTTGGAGGGGCGCTCCTCCTACGAGCAGTACTTC. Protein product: CASSLEGRSSYEQYF.

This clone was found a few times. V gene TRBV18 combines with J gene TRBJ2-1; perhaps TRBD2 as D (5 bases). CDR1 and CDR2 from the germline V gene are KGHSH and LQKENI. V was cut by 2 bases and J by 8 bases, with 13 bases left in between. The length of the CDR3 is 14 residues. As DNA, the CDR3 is TGTGCCAGCTCACCAGCAAGCGGTGGGCATGAGCAGTTCTTC. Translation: CASSPASGGHEQFF. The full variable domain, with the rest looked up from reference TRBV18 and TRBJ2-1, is NAGVMQNPRHLVRRRGQEARLRCSPMKGHSHVYWYRQLPEEGLKFMVYLQKENIIDESGMPKERFSAEFPKEGPSILRIQQVVRGDSAAYFCASSPASGGHEQFFGPGTRLTVL.

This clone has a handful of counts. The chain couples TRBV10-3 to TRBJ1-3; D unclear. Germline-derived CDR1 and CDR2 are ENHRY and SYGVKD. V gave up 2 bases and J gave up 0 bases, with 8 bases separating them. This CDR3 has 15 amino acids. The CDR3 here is CAISEKRDSGNTIYF. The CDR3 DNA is TGTGCCATCAGTGAGAAGAGGGACTCTGGAAACACCATATATTTT.

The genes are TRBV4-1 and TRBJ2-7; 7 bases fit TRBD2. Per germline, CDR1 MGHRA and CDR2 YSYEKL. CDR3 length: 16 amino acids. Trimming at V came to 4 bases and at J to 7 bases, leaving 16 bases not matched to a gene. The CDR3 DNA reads TGCGCCAGCAGCCCCGTAGAGGGAGGGCTGGAAGGGGAGCAGTACTTC. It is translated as CASSPVEGGLEGEQYF.

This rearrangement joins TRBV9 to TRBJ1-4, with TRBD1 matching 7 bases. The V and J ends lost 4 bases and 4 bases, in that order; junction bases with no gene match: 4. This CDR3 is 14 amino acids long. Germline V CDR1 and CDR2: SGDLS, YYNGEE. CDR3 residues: CASSLQGFNEKLFF. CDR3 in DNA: TGTGCCAGCAGCCTACAGGGGTTTAATGAAAAACTGTTTTTT.

The CDR3 protein is CASSFWDRQETQYF. Here the CDR3 DNA reads TGTGCCAGCAGTTTCTGGGACAGACAAGAGACCCAGTACTTC. This chain links TRBV27 with TRBJ2-5; 7 bases map to TRBD1. Germline lookup yields CDR1 MNHEY and CDR2 SMNVEV (reference sequence). The CDR3 totals 14 residues. Trimming at V came to 3 bases and at J to 2 bases, leaving 3 bases not matched to a gene.

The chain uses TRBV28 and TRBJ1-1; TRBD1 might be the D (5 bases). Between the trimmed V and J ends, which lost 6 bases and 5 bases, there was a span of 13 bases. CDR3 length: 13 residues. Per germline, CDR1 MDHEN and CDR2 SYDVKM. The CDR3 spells CASRYQGGTEAFF. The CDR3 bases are TGTGCCAGCAGATATCAGGGAGGGACTGAAGCTTTCTTT.

The CDR3 region is CASSEGAGGTDTQYF. CDR3 sequence (DNA): TGCGCCAGCAGTGAAGGAGCGGGAGGGACAGATACGCAGTATTTT. The rearrangement joins TRBV10-2 to TRBJ2-3, with 10 positions matching TRBD2. CDR1 and CDR2 from the germline V gene are WSHSY and SAAADI. J was trimmed by 3 bases and V by 3 bases; bases with no gene match: 3. This CDR3 has 15 residues.

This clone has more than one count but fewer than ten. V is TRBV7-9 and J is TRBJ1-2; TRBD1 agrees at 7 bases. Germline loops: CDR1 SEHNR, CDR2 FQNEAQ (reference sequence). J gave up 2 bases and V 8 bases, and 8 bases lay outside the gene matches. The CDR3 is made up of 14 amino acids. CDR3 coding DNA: TGTGCCAGCCCTCTACCACAGGGGAACTATGGCTACACCTTC. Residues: CASPLPQGNYGYTF.

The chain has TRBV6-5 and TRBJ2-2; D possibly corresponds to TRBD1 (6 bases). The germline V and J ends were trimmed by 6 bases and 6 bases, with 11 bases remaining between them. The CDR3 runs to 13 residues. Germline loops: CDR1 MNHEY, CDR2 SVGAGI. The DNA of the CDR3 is TGTGCCAGCAGCCTCCGACAGGCCGGGGAGCTGTTTTTT. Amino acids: CASSLRQAGELFF.

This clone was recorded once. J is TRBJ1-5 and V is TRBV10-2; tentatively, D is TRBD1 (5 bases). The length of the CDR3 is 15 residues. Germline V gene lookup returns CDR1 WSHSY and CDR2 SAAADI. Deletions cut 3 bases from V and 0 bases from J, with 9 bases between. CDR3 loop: CASSDWQGSNQPQHF. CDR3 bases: TGCGCCAGCAGTGATTGGCAGGGTAGCAATCAGCCCCAGCATTTT.